This TCR beta chain comes out of a study of cytomegalovirus exposure and HLA in healthy donors. Whole-study findings and limits: Exclusion as indistinguishable affected some V segments, including TRBV6-2 and TRBV6-3.

Trimming cost V 2 bases and J 5 bases; bases outside gene matches: 9. CDR1 and CDR2 (germline): SGHRS, YFSETQ. This CDR3 contains 15 residues. The primer mix had 60 Vbeta and 13 Jbeta primers. The repertoire was sequenced with immunoSEQ multiplex PCR; TCRdb's copy has only in-frame clones and lacks some. The data show about 180,000 clones, about 85% seen once. Note on this clone: As yet, its antigen is unknown.

The chain is built from TRBV5-1 and TRBJ2-5, with TRBD1 matching 7 bases. The clonotype originates from a girl aged 10 to 17 in good health and CMV-seropositive. The material sequenced was PBMCs. The CDR3 loop reads CASSFGTAVRETQYF. The CDR3 bases are TGCGCCAGCAGCTTCGGGACAGCCGTGAGGGAGACCCAGTACTTC.